One T cell receptor beta chain is described in this entry. This sample was included in a study of T cells in Graves' hyperthyroidism and ophthalmopathy. The study enrolled patients aged 18 to 65 with newly diagnosed hyperthyroidism of under 2 months' duration. Regions amplified from RNA transcripts were the TCR beta CDR3 regions. HTBI primers were used for first-round RT-PCR of the TCR CDR3. TCRdb fed the multiplex PCR reads into MiXCR, producing one record per CDR3 protein. The sample holds a few hundred thousand distinct CDR3 sequences; about 20% are singletons and the top ten take around 27%. Germline lookup yields CDR1 MNHNS and CDR2 SASEGT. J gave up 4 bases and V 2 bases, and 5 bases lay outside the gene matches. The CDR3 is 14 residues long.

The chain recombines TRBV6-1 with TRBJ2-7; 7 positions match TRBD1. This TCR was recovered from a man aged 18 to 29 with Graves' hyperthyroidism. Sequencing was performed on blood. The CDR3 loop is CASSERGQLYEQYF. CDR3 coding DNA: TGTGCCAGCAGTGAAAGGGGACAGCTTTACGAGCAGTACTTC.